The 4 T cell receptor beta chains reported below all come from one sample, sequenced in a study of a mutant IDH1 vaccine in newly diagnosed glioma. The data were produced by immunoSEQ multiplex PCR, yet TCRdb's version contains in-frame clones alone and is incomplete. The sample lists about 120,000 clones, about 90% occurring once. No antigen is known for these receptors. As to time point: week 11, during vaccination. Vaccination used 300 ug of mutant IDH1 20-mer peptide per dose, with topical imiquimod. Material: PBMCs, obtained from a glioma patient whose treatment included an IDH1 peptide vaccine. The receptors shown here come from a woman aged 45-65 years with glioma.

The chain joins TRBV5-1 to TRBJ2-1, with TRBD1 as a possible D gene (7 bases). The V and J ends lost 5 bases and 5 bases respectively, with 14 bases between them. CDR1 SGHRS and CDR2 YFSETQ come from the germline V gene. This CDR3 is built from 14 residues. CDR3 bases: TGCGCCAGCAGTTCCGGCGGGACAGACAATGAGCAGTTCTTC. Translation: CASSSGGTDNEQFF.

CDR3 DNA: TGTGCCAGCAGTTTCCCGGTAAACAATCAGCCCCAGCATTTT. Translation gives CASSFPVNNQPQHF. The chain joins TRBV28 to TRBJ1-5; unclear D gene. The germline CDR1 and CDR2 sequences are MDHEN and SYDVKM. The V end was cut by 3 bases, the J end by 3 bases, with 9 bases between. The length of the CDR3 is 14 residues.

This chain uses TRBV6-5 with TRBJ1-2; weak D call: TRBD1 (5 bases). The CDR3 consists of 14 residues. The germline CDR1 and CDR2 sequences are MNHEY and SVGAGI. V was pared by 5 bases and J by 8 bases, with 18 bases between. CDR3 protein: CASSASGPLSGYTF. DNA of the CDR3: TGTGCCAGCAGTGCATCGGGACCCTTAAGCGGCTACACCTTC.

The chain couples TRBV10-3 to TRBJ1-6; D perhaps matches TRBD1 (6 bases). V lost 5 bases to trimming and J lost 6 bases, with 11 bases between them. Per germline, CDR1 ENHRY and CDR2 SYGVKD. The length of the CDR3 is 14 residues. CDR3 in DNA: TGTGCCATCAGTTTCGGACAGCGTAATTCACCCCTCCACTTT. Residues: CAISFGQRNSPLHF.